This T cell receptor (beta chain) is from a study of shared clonotypes between healthy human individuals. A remark on this clone: Its antigen remains unidentified.

Broader study findings: Memory subsets had estimated richness that was generally smaller than that of naive subsets. A reduction in generation probabilities was seen for non-shared clonotypes relative to those shared by all four donors. An expected dependence of interdonor clonotype sharing on sequencing depth was noted.

This CDR3 has 15 amino acids. Germline assignment: CDR1 SGHRS and CDR2 YFSETQ. The V end was cut by 0 bases, the J end by 7 bases, with 14 bases between. In the source study's methods: Sequence data from immunoSEQ were junction-only and lacked quality scores; consequently, filtering differed. Clones were sequenced by immunoSEQ multiplex PCR, and TCRdb holds only the in-frame ones, with some missing. For V, J and clone size, that table is used; D and trimming come from the DNA. This sample has roughly 2 million clones, with almost 96% found just once. Sample: naive CD4+ T cells sorted from blood. The subset denotes: CD45RA+ positively selected. The TCR comes from a man aged 18 to 30 in good health. The rearrangement links TRBV5-1 to TRBJ1-5; possibly TRBD1 for D (5 bases). The CDR3 region has the DNA TGCGCCAGCAGCTTGGGAGGGGAGCCCGGGCAGCCCCAGCATTTT. Residues: CASSLGGEPGQPQHF.